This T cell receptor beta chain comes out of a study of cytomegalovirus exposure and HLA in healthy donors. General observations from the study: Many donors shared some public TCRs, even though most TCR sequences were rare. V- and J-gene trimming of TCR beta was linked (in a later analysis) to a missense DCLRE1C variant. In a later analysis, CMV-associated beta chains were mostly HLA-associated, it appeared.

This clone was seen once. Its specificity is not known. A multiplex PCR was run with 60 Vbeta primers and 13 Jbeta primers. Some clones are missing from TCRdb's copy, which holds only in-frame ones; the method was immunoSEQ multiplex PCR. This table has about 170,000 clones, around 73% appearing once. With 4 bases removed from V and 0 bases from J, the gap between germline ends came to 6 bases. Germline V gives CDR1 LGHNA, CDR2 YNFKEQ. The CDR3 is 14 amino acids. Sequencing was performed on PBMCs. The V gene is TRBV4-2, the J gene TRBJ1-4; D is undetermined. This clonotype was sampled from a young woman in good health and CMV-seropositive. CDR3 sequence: CASSRGSTNEKLFF. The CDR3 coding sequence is TGTGCCAGCAGCCGCGGATCAACTAATGAAAAACTGTTTTTT.